The rows below give T cell receptor beta chains drawn from one sample of a study of cytomegalovirus exposure and HLA in healthy donors. Profiled with immunoSEQ multiplex PCR; TCRdb holds only in-frame clones, not every one. Altogether more than 70,000 clones are present, approximately 80% being singletons, with the ten largest covering 5% to 5.5%. Source material: PBMCs. The receptors derive from a man aged 30 to 39 in good health and CMV-seropositive. CDR3s include the opening cysteine and the closing phenylalanine or tryptophan. The D gene is left open where the match is weak.

v_gene: TRBV7-9
d_gene: .
len: 14
CDR3aa: CASTSEGENEKLFF

v_gene: TRBV4-2
d_gene: TRBD1
len: 16
CDR3aa: CASSLWEGQGGNEQFF

v_gene: TRBV7-8
d_gene: .
len: 16
CDR3aa: CASSSQYGGLQETQYF

v_gene: TRBV5-5
d_gene: .
len: 13
CDR3aa: CASSLEVGPPLHF

v_gene: TRBV5-6
d_gene: .
len: 17
CDR3aa: CASSLKPGHLNTGELFF

v_gene: TRBV6-5
d_gene: .
len: 14
CDR3aa: CASSAGPSNSPLHF

v_gene: TRBV15
d_gene: .
len: 12
CDR3aa: CATSREGGEQYF

v_gene: TRBV7-9
d_gene: .
len: 12
CDR3aa: CASSPSGYEQYF

v_gene: TRBV7-9
d_gene: .
len: 11
CDR3aa: CASSFSLEAFF

v_gene: TRBV9
d_gene: .
len: 14
CDR3aa: CASSVEVGPYGYTF

v_gene: TRBV21-1
d_gene: .
len: 12
CDR3aa: CASSYRKNIQYF

v_gene: TRBV4-2
d_gene: TRBD1
len: 15
CDR3aa: CASSHQQGAEETQYF

v_gene: TRBV14
d_gene: .
len: 14
CDR3aa: CASSRGTSTDTQYF

v_gene: TRBV9
d_gene: .
len: 15
CDR3aa: CASSVGQILNYGYTF

v_gene: TRBV5-4
d_gene: TRBD2
len: 15
CDR3aa: CASSHGTSRLNTQYF

v_gene: TRBV4-1
d_gene: TRBD1
len: 14
CDR3aa: CASSPRTGFYGYTF

v_gene: TRBV6-5
d_gene: TRBD1
len: 15
CDR3aa: CASSPGDRKNTEAFF

v_gene: TRBV18
d_gene: TRBD2
len: 15
CDR3aa: CASSRLAGAENEQFF

v_gene: TRBV2
d_gene: .
len: 14
CDR3aa: CASSLDRNQETQYF

v_gene: TRBV29-1
d_gene: .
len: 11
CDR3aa: CSVNWAREQYF

v_gene: TRBV27
d_gene: .
len: 14
CDR3aa: CASRGTGNSYEQYF

v_gene: TRBV15
d_gene: .
len: 15
CDR3aa: CATSVRAPGEDEQFF

v_gene: TRBV10-3
d_gene: .
len: 15
CDR3aa: CAISESTGREYGYTF

v_gene: TRBV5-6
d_gene: TRBD1
len: 14
CDR3aa: CASRETGLSYEQYF

v_gene: TRBV10-3
d_gene: .
len: 11
CDR3aa: CAISDLYEQYF

v_gene: TRBV5-1
d_gene: TRBD1
len: 16
CDR3aa: CASRGGQGARNTEAFF

v_gene: TRBV6-5
d_gene: .
len: 14
CDR3aa: CASIQAGFTGELFF

v_gene: TRBV5-6
d_gene: TRBD1
len: 14
CDR3aa: CASSLPTRGNEQFF

v_gene: TRBV29-1
d_gene: TRBD1
len: 13
CDR3aa: CSVDPQGAETQYF

v_gene: TRBV21-1
d_gene: .
len: 17
CDR3aa: CASSKARGVGVGETQYF

v_gene: TRBV27
d_gene: .
len: 20
CDR3aa: CASSLGGIQGAGGSNTEAFF

v_gene: TRBV15
d_gene: .
len: 15
CDR3aa: CATSRERTGNYGYTF

v_gene: TRBV5-5
d_gene: TRBD1
len: 15
CDR3aa: CASSPGQGANTEAFF

v_gene: TRBV15
d_gene: .
len: 16
CDR3aa: CATSRDSVGGNEKLFF

v_gene: TRBV6-6
d_gene: .
len: 14
CDR3aa: CASSYALTVEKLFF

v_gene: TRBV5-1
d_gene: .
len: 13
CDR3aa: CASSPEQASGAFF

v_gene: TRBV5-1
d_gene: .
len: 13
CDR3aa: CASSSGTNQPQHF

v_gene: TRBV5-6
d_gene: TRBD1
len: 13
CDR3aa: CASSLLQGAEAFF

v_gene: TRBV19
d_gene: .
len: 14
CDR3aa: CASSTTILNTEAFF

v_gene: TRBV6-1
d_gene: .
len: 13
CDR3aa: CASSRGREYGYTF

v_gene: TRBV9
d_gene: .
len: 14
CDR3aa: CASSVSPQINEQFF

v_gene: TRBV6-5
d_gene: .
len: 11
CDR3aa: CAISSNTEAFF

v_gene: TRBV7-2
d_gene: .
len: 16
CDR3aa: CASSPDPQGMSDEQYF

v_gene: TRBV5-1
d_gene: .
len: 14
CDR3aa: CASALHRVNTEAFF

v_gene: TRBV18
d_gene: TRBD1
len: 16
CDR3aa: CASSPSSGTGVEKLFF

v_gene: TRBV19
d_gene: .
len: 15
CDR3aa: CASSTPTRWNTEAFF

v_gene: TRBV5-1
d_gene: .
len: 18
CDR3aa: CASSLEAQGTVSGNTIYF